This T cell receptor (beta chain) was obtained from a study of T cell responses to AZD1222 COVID-19 vaccine. Study-wide points: Unmutated variant regions are reportedly targeted by nearly half of spike-specific TCRs. Spike-wide coverage was observed for vaccine-associated CD4 TCRs, with dominant responses at 160-218 and 743-854.

The CDR3 is made up of 14 amino acids. Germline values: CDR1 SGHTA, CDR2 FQGNSA. V lost 3 bases and J lost 1, with 9 bases in between. A note on this clone: Its specificity is unknown.

TCRdb's table, derived via immunoSEQ multiplex PCR, lists solely in-frame clones and lacks some. The sample lists approximately 100,000 clones, about 88% seen once, with approximately 15% in the top ten. The gene calls are TRBV7-2 and TRBJ1-1, with D tentatively TRBD1 (5 bases). Sequencing was performed on peripheral blood, taken on day 0 of AZD1222 vaccination. The clonotype comes from an adult in good health. The CDR3 DNA follows: TGTGCCAGCAGCTTGGGGACGTCGAACACTGAAGCTTTCTTT. Translated, it gives CASSLGTSNTEAFF.